These 28 T cell receptor beta chains share one sample of origin, sequenced in a study of technical replicates of blood from several donors. Clones were sequenced by immunoSEQ multiplex PCR, and TCRdb holds only the in-frame ones, with some missing. The data show 90,000 to 100,000 clones, with 90% to 96% seen just once and 0.36% held by the top ten. Source material: T cells isolated from PBMCs. These receptors were obtained from a human donor in good health.

The gene calls are TRBV7-8 and TRBJ2-7; 8 nucleotides match TRBD2. Per the germline V gene, CDR1 is SGHVS and CDR2 is FQNEAQ. V lost 5 bases and J lost 5; bases outside the gene matches: 8. The CDR3 sequence is 14 residues long. CDR3 coding DNA: TGTGCCAGCAGCAGACAGCGGGAGCTAAACGAGCAGTACTTC. The encoded protein is CASSRQRELNEQYF. Complete variable domain (other parts from reference TRBV7-8 and TRBJ2-7): GAGVSQSPRYKVAKRGQDVALRCDPISGHVSLFWYQQALGQGPEFLTYFQNEAQLDKSGLPSDRFFAERPEGSVSTLKIQRTQQEDSAVYLCASSRQRELNEQYFGPGTRLTVT.

The chain has TRBV28 and TRBJ1-5, with D uncertain. Germline loops: CDR1 MDHEN, CDR2 SYDVKM. Trimming stripped 6 bases from V and 9 bases from J, with 6 bases between. The CDR3 totals 10 residues. CDR3 coding DNA: TGTGCCAGCAGCGCAGGGCCCCAGCATTTT. Protein sequence: CASSAGPQHF.

This clone came up once. This sequence joins TRBV2 and TRBJ1-3; D might be TRBD1 (5 bases). The V gene lost 9 bases and the J gene lost 7 bases, with 16 bases spanning the gap. The CDR3 spans 13 residues. The germline V gene has CDR1 SNHLY and CDR2 FYNNEI. The CDR3 nucleotides read TGTGCCAGTGAGCGGGGACCGGGGAACACCATATATTTT. It yields the protein CASERGPGNTIYF. The variable domain in full, with the rest retrieved from reference TRBV2 and TRBJ1-3, is EPEVTQTPSHQVTQMGQEVILRCVPISNHLYFYWYRQILGQKVEFLVSFYNNEISEKSEIFDDQFSVERPDGSNFTLKIRSTKLEDSAMYFCASERGPGNTIYFGEGSWLTVV.

The V call is TRBV4-3, the J call TRBJ1-1, with TRBD1 identical over 9 bases. This CDR3 comprises 14 residues. V was clipped by 2 bases and J by 5 bases; unmatched bases: 3. CDR1 and CDR2 (germline): LGHNA, YSLEER. The CDR3 loop is CASSQRDRVTEAFF. The CDR3 nucleotides read TGCGCCAGCAGCCAAAGGGACAGGGTTACTGAAGCTTTCTTT.

The chain carries TRBV29-1 and TRBJ1-2, with D hard to call. This CDR3 is built from 12 residues. Germline values: CDR1 SQVTM, CDR2 ANQGSEA. The V end was cut by 6 bases, the J end by 8 bases, with 16 bases between. As DNA, the CDR3 is TGCAGCGTCCCCCCGGGGTTACAAGGCTACACCTTC. It encodes CSVPPGLQGYTF.

The chain carries TRBV19 and TRBJ2-7, with 7 bases that match TRBD1. This CDR3 has 15 amino acids. The V and J ends lost 5 bases and 3 bases, in that order; junction bases with no gene match: 10. CDR1 and CDR2 (germline): LNHDA, SQIVND (reference sequence). The CDR3 bases are TGTGCCAGTAGTTTTCCCCTCCGGGACAGCTACGAGCAGTACTTC. It specifies CASSFPLRDSYEQYF.

V and J are TRBV5-5 and TRBJ2-1, with D unresolved. V was shortened by 2 bases and J by 9 bases, with 12 bases between the two germline ends. This CDR3 spans 13 amino acids. Per the germline V gene, CDR1 is SGHKS and CDR2 is YYEKEE (reference sequence). This CDR3 reads CASSLVSPSEQFF. The DNA for the CDR3 is TGTGCCAGCAGCTTAGTTAGTCCGAGTGAGCAGTTCTTC.

The V and J genes are TRBV28 and TRBJ2-3, with 7 nucleotides matching TRBD1. V lost 5 bases, J lost 0 bases, and 5 bases stayed unmatched. The CDR3 runs to 15 residues. The germline V gene has CDR1 MDHEN and CDR2 SYDVKM. The CDR3 DNA is TGTGCCAGCAGTCTCGACAGGGAGAGCACAGATACGCAGTATTTT. It is translated as CASSLDRESTDTQYF.

The count of this clone is one. V usage is TRBV4-2 and J usage is TRBJ2-4; perhaps TRBD2 as D (5 bases). Germline assignment: CDR1 LGHNA and CDR2 YNFKEQ. V was clipped by 0 bases and J by 1 base, with 13 bases between them. This CDR3 has 17 residues. This chain's CDR3 is CASSQDYFGEAKNIQYF. CDR3 bases: TGTGCCAGCAGCCAAGATTATTTCGGGGAGGCCAAAAACATTCAGTACTTC.

The chain links TRBV6-1 to TRBJ1-1; D remains ambiguous. From germline, CDR1 is MNHNS and CDR2 SASEGT. The V end lost 2 bases, the J end lost 1 base, and 11 bases lay between the germline ends. The CDR3 contains 15 residues. As DNA, the CDR3 is TGTGCCAGCAGTGAAATTAAGAGAGGGAACACTGAAGCTTTCTTT. Protein product: CASSEIKRGNTEAFF.

This clone showed up just once. The chain employs TRBV5-1 and TRBJ1-4, with D possibly being TRBD1 (6 bases). This CDR3 is 14 amino acids long. CDR1 is SGHRS and CDR2 is YFSETQ in the germline V gene. The V end lost 0 bases, the J end lost 8 bases, and 11 bases lay between the germline ends. As DNA, the CDR3 is TGCGCCAGCAGCTTGGGGGGGCGTTGGGAAAAACTGTTTTTT. Translated: CASSLGGRWEKLFF.

The chain recombines TRBV2 with TRBJ2-1, with TRBD2 identical over 11 bases. The V gene end was trimmed by 6 bases and the J gene end by 0 bases; junction bases not matched to a gene: 7. Germline values: CDR1 SNHLY, CDR2 FYNNEI. The CDR3 is made up of 17 amino acids. CDR3 DNA: TGTGCCAGCAGGGGTAGCGGGAGGGTGAGCTCCTACAATGAGCAGTTCTTC. Its translation is CASRGSGRVSSYNEQFF.

This clone appeared a single time. The rearrangement joins TRBV4-1 to TRBJ2-7; TRBD2 matches at 12 bases. The V segment lost 1 base and the J segment 1 base; nucleotides outside the gene matches: 2. The CDR3 has 16 residues. Germline lookup yields CDR1 MGHRA and CDR2 YSYEKL. The CDR3 reads CASSQGTSGVSYEQYF. As DNA, the CDR3 is TGCGCCAGCAGCCAAGGGACTAGCGGGGTTTCCTACGAGCAGTACTTC.

The V and J genes are TRBV6-5 and TRBJ1-2; 9 nucleotides line up with TRBD1. This CDR3 is built from 16 residues. V was clipped by 3 bases and J by 12 bases; unmatched bases: 17. Germline-derived CDR1 and CDR2 are MNHEY and SVGAGI. CDR3 coding DNA: TGTGCCAGCAGTTATTTTATCCGGGACAGGGCTCGCGGCCACACCTTC. It encodes CASSYFIRDRARGHTF.

Only a few counts were recorded for this clone. The V gene is TRBV7-8, the J gene TRBJ1-1; the D is unclear. The CDR3 spans 11 residues. The germline V gene has CDR1 SGHVS and CDR2 FQNEAQ. The V and J ends lost 6 bases and 3 bases respectively, with 5 bases between them. The CDR3 loop is CASRQYTEAFF. The DNA of the CDR3 is TGTGCCAGCAGACAGTACACTGAAGCTTTCTTT.

This rearrangement joins TRBV19 to TRBJ1-3; D not resolved. Looked up from germline, CDR1 is LNHDA and CDR2 is SQIVND (reference sequence). V was shortened by 6 bases and J by 6 bases, with 9 bases between the two germline ends. The CDR3 totals 12 residues. Here the CDR3 DNA reads TGTGCCAGTAGACGGTACGAAAACACCATATATTTT. As protein: CASRRYENTIYF.

This chain connects TRBV5-5 to TRBJ2-7; the D gene is possibly TRBD1 (6 bases). CDR3 size: 13 residues. Germline V lookup: CDR1 SGHKS, CDR2 YYEKEE (reference sequence). Trimming removed 0 bases from V and 6 bases from J, with 10 bases in between. As DNA, the CDR3 is TGTGCCAGCAGCTTGGCAGGGGATTTCGAGCAGTACTTC. Protein sequence: CASSLAGDFEQYF.

This chain uses TRBV5-6 with TRBJ2-2, with TRBD1 identical over 9 bases. V was clipped by 4 bases and J by 6 bases; unmatched bases: 7. CDR1 SGHDT and CDR2 YYEEEE come from the germline V gene. CDR3 length: 15 residues. The CDR3 region is CASSARDRDSGELFF. CDR3 in DNA: TGTGCCAGCAGCGCCCGGGACAGGGATTCCGGGGAGCTGTTTTTT.

J is TRBJ2-7 and V is TRBV7-6; unclear D gene. Trimming took 1 base from V and 2 from J, leaving 9 bases between them. The CDR3 is made up of 14 amino acids. CDR1 and CDR2 from the germline V gene are SGHVS and FNYEAQ. The CDR3 DNA follows: TGTGCCAGCAGCTTAGAGGCAGGAACCTACGAGCAGTACTTC. Encoded protein: CASSLEAGTYEQYF.

V usage is TRBV18 and J usage is TRBJ2-1; the D is unclear. CDR3 length equals 14 residues. V was cut by 2 bases and J by 6 bases, with 11 bases left in between. Germline values: CDR1 KGHSH, CDR2 LQKENI. The CDR3 DNA is TGTGCCAGCTCACCAACTCCCGCAGGCAATGAGCAGTTCTTC. Its translation is CASSPTPAGNEQFF.

The gene calls are TRBV7-2 and TRBJ2-1; 10 nucleotides line up with TRBD2. From germline, CDR1 is SGHTA and CDR2 FQGNSA. The length of the CDR3 is 16 residues. Unmatched junction bases numbered 3, after V lost 1 base and J lost 3 bases. In nucleotides, the CDR3 is TGTGCCAGCAGCTTAGGTGGACTAGCGGACTACAATGAGCAGTTCTTC. This gives the protein CASSLGGLADYNEQFF.

The rearrangement links TRBV5-6 to TRBJ2-3; D remains ambiguous. V dropped 0 bases and J dropped 4 bases, with 9 bases sitting between them. The germline gives CDR1 SGHDT, CDR2 YYEEEE. CDR3 length: 14 amino acids. This CDR3 is CASSLARIPDTQYF. As DNA, the CDR3 is TGTGCCAGCAGCTTGGCGAGGATCCCAGATACGCAGTATTTT.

V usage is TRBV9 and J usage is TRBJ1-1, with a tentative D call TRBD1 (5 bases). Germline CDR1 and CDR2: SGDLS and YYNGEE. Between the trimmed V and J ends, which lost 3 bases and 2 bases, there was a span of 8 bases. This CDR3 contains 13 residues. This CDR3 reads CASSAQENTEAFF. In DNA form, the CDR3 reads TGTGCCAGCAGCGCACAGGAAAACACTGAAGCTTTCTTT.

This chain connects TRBV2 to TRBJ2-7, with D maybe TRBD1 (6 bases). Germline V gene data show CDR1 as SNHLY and CDR2 as FYNNEI. Trimming took off 8 bases at V and 0 bases at J, with 17 bases between the two ends. This CDR3 contains 15 residues. The CDR3 loop reads CASGRGGQISYEQYF. CDR3 nucleotides: TGTGCCAGCGGCCGAGGAGGACAGATCTCCTACGAGCAGTACTTC.

This chain uses TRBV5-1 with TRBJ2-7; D may be TRBD1 (6 bases). The CDR3 consists of 14 residues. Germline V gives CDR1 SGHRS, CDR2 YFSETQ. V was trimmed by 5 bases and J by 2 bases, leaving 14 bases between them. CDR3 sequence: CASRVRDIAYEQYF. Written as DNA, the CDR3 is TGCGCCAGCAGGGTCCGGGACATCGCCTACGAGCAGTACTTC.

The chain has TRBV6-5 and TRBJ2-5; TRBD1 aligns across 8 bases. The J call is uncertain, as TRBJ2-7 better fits the DNA end. Per germline, CDR1 MNHEY and CDR2 SVGAGI. The CDR3 length is 15 residues. This CDR3 reads CASSRLGQASYEQYF. In DNA form, the CDR3 reads TGTGCCAGCAGTCGGCTGGGACAGGCTTCCTACGAGCAGTACTTC.

In the case of this clone: At one boundary the junction diverges from the germline segment, which might be a read error. J is TRBJ2-2 and V is TRBV7-7; TRBD1 agrees at 8 bases. The CDR3 consists of 14 residues. CDR1 is SSHAT, CDR2 FNYEAQ, per germline (reference sequence). The CDR3 protein is CASSLGTGTGELFF. In nucleotides, the CDR3 is TGTGCTAGCAGCTTAGGGACAGGTACCGGGGAGCTGTTTTTT.

The chain uses TRBV9 and TRBJ2-1, with 8 bases that match TRBD1. J was trimmed by 2 bases and V by 4 bases; bases with no gene match: 11. In germline, CDR1 is SGDLS, CDR2 YYNGEE. CDR3 length: 17 amino acids. CDR3 residues: CASSFRTGSLAYNEQFF. The DNA of the CDR3 is TGTGCCAGCAGCTTCCGGACAGGGTCGTTGGCCTACAATGAGCAGTTCTTC.